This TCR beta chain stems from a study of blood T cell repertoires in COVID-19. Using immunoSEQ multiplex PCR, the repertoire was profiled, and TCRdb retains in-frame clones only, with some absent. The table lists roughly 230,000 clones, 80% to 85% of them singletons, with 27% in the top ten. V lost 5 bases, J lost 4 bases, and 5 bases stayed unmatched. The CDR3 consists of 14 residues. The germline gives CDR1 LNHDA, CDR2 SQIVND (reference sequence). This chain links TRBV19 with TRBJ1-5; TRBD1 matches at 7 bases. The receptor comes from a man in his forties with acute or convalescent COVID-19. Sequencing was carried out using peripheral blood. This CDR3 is CASSSGGLNQPQHF. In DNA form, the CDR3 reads TGTGCCAGTAGTTCAGGGGGGTTAAATCAGCCCCAGCATTTT. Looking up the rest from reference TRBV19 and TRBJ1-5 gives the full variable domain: DGGITQSPKYLFRKEGQNVTLSCEQNLNHDAMYWYRQDPGQGLRLIYYSQIVNDFQKGDIAEGYSVSREKKESFPLTVTSAQKNPTAFYLCASSSGGLNQPQHFGDGTRLSIL.